The rows below give T cell receptor beta chains drawn from one sample of a study of regulatory T cells in long-lasting Graves disease. Using its own MiXCR run on the multiplex PCR reads, TCRdb lists one record per CDR3 protein. The sample lists about 660,000 distinct CDR3 sequences, around 32% occurring once. This sample comprised peripheral blood mononuclear cells (PBMCs), obtained when the disease was refractory, from a patient treated with antithyroid drugs. Receptors originate from a female donor with Graves disease. CDR3s include the opening cysteine and the closing phenylalanine or tryptophan. Fields, in order: J gene, D gene, V gene, CDR3 protein. D genes are given only for firm matches.

TRBJ2-1 | TRBD2 | TRBV5-1 | CASSLEIAGGLSEQFF
TRBJ1-2 | TRBD1 | TRBV11-1 | CASRGTVSYTF
TRBJ1-5 | NA | TRBV7-8 | CASSFGESSEPQHF
TRBJ1-6 | NA | TRBV18 | CASSQDTLQDSPLHF
TRBJ1-2 | NA | TRBV7-9 | CASSLSSTGSNYGYTF
TRBJ1-1 | NA | TRBV12-3/TRBV12-4 | CASSLDPDRPRNTEAFF
TRBJ2-6 | NA | TRBV6-1 | CASTDGGSGANVLTF
TRBJ1-1 | TRBD1 | TRBV9 | CASSSTDRLNTEAFF
TRBJ2-5 | NA | TRBV5-1 | CASSLQGRGQETQYF
TRBJ2-5 | TRBD2 | TRBV7-6 | CASSSVWPLAGALETQYF
TRBJ2-7 | NA | TRBV3-1 | CASSQDEGSTAKYF
TRBJ1-1 | NA | TRBV6-1 | CASTVNTEAFF
TRBJ1-5 | NA | TRBV6-1 | CASSESLGWAQHF
TRBJ1-2 | TRBD1 | TRBV5-1 | CASSLGFQGVRGYTF
TRBJ2-7 | TRBD1 | TRBV6-1 | CASSEAPGTGYEQYF
TRBJ2-5 | TRBD2 | TRBV20-1 | CSAIASGIETQYF
TRBJ2-7 | TRBD1 | TRBV5-1 | CASSLAGTESYEQYF
TRBJ1-3 | NA | TRBV12-3/TRBV12-4 | CASSLAGRRVDGNTIYF
TRBJ1-5 | NA | TRBV28 | CASSFPSDGGNQPQHF
TRBJ2-7 | TRBD2 | TRBV29-1 | CSVEAGGPSYEQYF